A single sample gave rise to the 11 T cell receptor beta chains below, sequenced in a study of cytomegalovirus exposure and HLA in healthy donors. Clones were read by immunoSEQ multiplex PCR, and TCRdb kept only the in-frame ones, dropping some. The top ten clones hold 3% of a sample with 70,000 to 90,000 clones, approximately 86% of them seen once. The source material was PBMCs. These receptors all come from a man aged 30 to 39 in good health and CMV-seronegative.

V usage is TRBV28 and J usage is TRBJ2-1; possible D gene TRBD1, 6 bases. The CDR3 contains 13 residues. V dropped 7 bases and J dropped 3 bases, with 10 bases sitting between them. Germline-derived CDR1 and CDR2 are MDHEN and SYDVKM. CDR3 DNA sequence: TGTGCCAGCAATACGGGACACTACAATGAGCAGTTCTTC. Protein sequence: CASNTGHYNEQFF. The variable domain in full, completed from reference TRBV28 and TRBJ2-1, reads DVKVTQSSRYLVKRTGEKVFLECVQDMDHENMFWYRQDPGLGLRLIYFSYDVKMKEKGDIPEGYSVSREKKERFSLILESASTNQTSMYLCASNTGHYNEQFFGPGTRLTVL.

This sequence joins TRBV11-1 and TRBJ1-4, with a tentative D call TRBD1 (6 bases). The CDR3 is 15 residues long. Trimming left V 5 bases short and J 8 bases short, with 18 bases between. The germline gives CDR1 SGHAT, CDR2 FQDESV (reference sequence). The DNA for the CDR3 is TGTGCCAGCAGCCGAAAACAGGGTAAAGAGGAAAAACTGTTTTTT. It is translated as CASSRKQGKEEKLFF.

V is TRBV6-5 and J is TRBJ1-4; a weak D match, TRBD1 (5 bases). Looked up from germline, CDR1 is MNHEY and CDR2 is SVGAGI. The CDR3 is 15 amino acids. Trimming removed 0 bases at V and 5 bases at J, with 10 bases between. Here the CDR3 DNA reads TGTGCCAGCAGTTACTCGCAGGGTCTCAATGAAAAACTGTTTTTT. It codes for CASSYSQGLNEKLFF.

The rearrangement joins TRBV5-1 to TRBJ2-1, with TRBD2 matching 7 bases. V was pared by 3 bases and J by 3 bases, with 9 bases of the junction left unmatched. Germline CDR1 SGHRS, CDR2 YFSETQ. The CDR3 is made up of 16 amino acids. CDR3: CASSSSPAGDYNEQFF. CDR3 coding DNA: TGCGCCAGCAGCTCGTCCCCGGCGGGGGACTACAATGAGCAGTTCTTC.

In its sample, this clone was seen many times. J is TRBJ2-7 and V is TRBV2, with 7 bases lining up with TRBD1. The J segment lost 5 bases and the V segment lost 1 base, leaving 8 bases of the junction unmatched. CDR1 and CDR2 (germline): SNHLY, FYNNEI. The CDR3 sequence is 15 residues long. The CDR3 DNA follows: TGTGCCAGCAGTGAAGAGAGGGGGCGCATTCACGAGCAGTACTTC. It translates to CASSEERGRIHEQYF.

V gene TRBV23-1 combines with J gene TRBJ2-5; no firm D call. Being an ORF, TRBV23-1 has a function that is uncertain. The CDR3 is 14 residues long. Trimming cost V 0 bases and J 7 bases, with 12 bases left between them. CDR3 residues: CASSQSLFLRTQYF. The CDR3 coding sequence is TGCGCCAGCAGTCAATCGTTGTTTCTTCGGACCCAGTACTTC.

The rearrangement links TRBV7-3 to TRBJ2-1; TRBD1 is a possible D gene (6 bases). The V end was cut by 5 bases, the J end by 9 bases, with 23 bases between. This CDR3 spans 16 amino acids. The germline V gene encodes CDR1 SGHTA and CDR2 FQGTGA. CDR3 sequence: CASSPKQGAVMLEQFF. CDR3 nucleotide sequence: TGTGCCAGCAGCCCAAAACAGGGCGCTGTGATGCTTGAGCAGTTCTTC.

The chain couples TRBV12-5 to TRBJ1-2, with TRBD1 as a possible D gene (5 bases). V lost 6 bases, J lost 6 bases, and 20 bases lay in between. The CDR3 has 15 residues. Germline V gene data show CDR1 as LGHNT and CDR2 as FRNRAP. CDR3 DNA sequence: TGTGCTAGTGGCGGATGGGGCCTCGGGGGTCATGGCTACACCTTC. This codes for CASGGWGLGGHGYTF.

V usage is TRBV5-1 and J usage is TRBJ1-1; 8 bases match TRBD1. Losses at the gene ends were 5 bases for V and 1 base for J; bases not matched to a gene: 10. This CDR3 spans 16 amino acids. CDR1 and CDR2 (germline): SGHRS, YFSETQ. For the CDR3, the DNA is TGCGCCAGCAGAGTGGGACAGGTCCTTACGAACACTGAAGCTTTCTTT. Residues: CASRVGQVLTNTEAFF.

This clone has a single count. This chain connects TRBV6-5 to TRBJ2-3; the D gene is possibly TRBD1 (5 bases). Germline-derived CDR1 and CDR2 are MNHEY and SVGAGI. Trimming cost V 2 bases and J 3 bases, with 12 bases left between them. The CDR3 spans 15 residues. CDR3 in DNA: TGTGCCAGCAGTTACGGTGTGACAGAGACAGATACGCAGTATTTT. The encoded protein is CASSYGVTETDTQYF.

V gene TRBV5-1 combines with J gene TRBJ2-2; D remains ambiguous. Germline-derived CDR1 and CDR2 are SGHRS and YFSETQ. The V end lost 2 bases, the J end lost 4 bases, and 15 bases lay between the germline ends. This CDR3 contains 16 residues. The CDR3 protein is CASSFVQIRGTGELFF. CDR3 DNA: TGCGCCAGCAGCTTTGTGCAAATCCGAGGCACCGGGGAGCTGTTTTTT.